The 32 T cell receptor beta chains below all came from one sample that was sequenced in a study of T-cell memory formation after mild COVID-19. Via MiXCR, TCRdb re-called the 5' RACE reads, giving one row per CDR3 protein. The table shows hundreds of thousands of distinct CDR3 sequences, with about a sixth occurring only once. Material for sequencing was PBMCs or a T cell subset sorted from them (not recorded which). Receptors were obtained from a man aged 18 to 35 who had mild COVID-19 (a few samples of this study predate the infection). Cell type and time point are not known.

V usage is TRBV20-1 and J usage is TRBJ2-5; TRBD2 is a possible D gene (7 bases). Germline CDR1 DFQATT, CDR2 SNEGSKA (reference sequence). V shed 7 bases and J shed 1 base, with 19 bases lying between them. The CDR3 runs to 15 residues. CDR3 sequence: CSVVLTRGAQETQYF. The CDR3 region has the DNA TGCAGTGTTGTTCTAACACGGGGGGCCCAAGAGACCCAGTACTTC.

The chain links TRBV2 to TRBJ2-5; D is unclear. V was trimmed by 3 bases and J by 2 bases, leaving 7 bases between them. The CDR3 is 13 amino acids. CDR1 and CDR2 from the germline V gene are SNHLY and FYNNEI. The CDR3 sequence is CASSDVGQETQYF. The CDR3 region has the DNA TGTGCCAGCAGTGATGTGGGTCAAGAGACCCAGTACTTC.

There are a few counts of this clonotype. The rearrangement uses TRBV27 and TRBJ2-3, with 10 bases aligning to TRBD2. The CDR3 sequence is 16 residues long. The ends lost 4 bases at V and 2 bases at J; junction bases unmatched: 6. Germline V CDR1 and CDR2: MNHEY, SMNVEV (reference sequence). As DNA, the CDR3 is TGTGCCAGCAGTTCGTGGACTAGCGGTCTCACAGATACGCAGTATTTT. This codes for CASSSWTSGLTDTQYF.

The V and J genes are TRBV20-1 and TRBJ1-5; possibly TRBD1 for D (5 bases). CDR3 length equals 14 residues. Trimming took 3 bases from V and 9 from J, leaving 18 bases between them. CDR1 is DFQATT, CDR2 SNEGSKA, per germline (reference sequence). This chain's CDR3 is CSASPREGLGPQHF. The CDR3 DNA is TGCAGTGCTAGCCCCAGGGAAGGCCTCGGGCCCCAGCATTTT.

CDR3 DNA sequence: TGTGCCAGCAGCTTAGGACAGCACAATGAGCAGTTCTTC. This codes for CASSLGQHNEQFF. The rearrangement uses TRBV11-2 and TRBJ2-1; D perhaps matches TRBD1 (5 bases). CDR1 and CDR2 from the germline V gene are SGHAT and FQNNGV. This CDR3 has 13 residues. Deletions cut 1 base from V and 5 bases from J, with 6 bases between. The variable domain in full, with the rest retrieved from reference TRBV11-2 and TRBJ2-1, is EAGVAQSPRYKIIEKRQSVAFWCNPISGHATLYWYQQILGQGPKLLIQFQNNGVVDDSQLPKDRFSAERLKGVDSTLKIQPAKLEDSAVYLCASSLGQHNEQFFGPGTRLTVL.

In this sample, this clonotype turned up a few times. J is TRBJ2-3 and V is TRBV29-1; 10 bases map to TRBD1. Germline CDR1 reads SQVTM; CDR2 reads ANQGSEA. The CDR3 consists of 13 residues. Trimming cost V 3 bases and J 6 bases; bases outside gene matches: 3. The CDR3 reads CSVETGGGDTQYF. DNA for the CDR3: TGCAGCGTTGAGACAGGGGGCGGGGATACGCAGTATTTT.

This clonotype was seen more than once but under ten times. The rearrangement links TRBV24-1 to TRBJ1-2, with TRBD1 as a possible D gene (6 bases). The CDR3 is 12 residues long. The germline V gene encodes CDR1 KGHDR and CDR2 SFDVKD. Trimming left V 5 bases short and J 4 bases short, with 7 bases between. CDR3 amino acids: CATSGGGYGYTF. CDR3 nucleotide sequence: TGTGCCACCAGTGGAGGGGGCTATGGCTACACCTTC.

V and J are TRBV4-2 and TRBJ1-5; a weak D match, TRBD1 (5 bases). Germline loops: CDR1 LGHNA, CDR2 YNFKEQ. Trimming left V 2 bases short and J 5 bases short, with 16 bases between. This CDR3 region has 16 residues. DNA of the CDR3: TGTGCCAGCAGCCAATCCCCAGCGGGGGGGGATCAGCCCCAGCATTTT. As protein: CASSQSPAGGDQPQHF.

The chain is built from TRBV6-5 and TRBJ1-1, with D possibly TRBD1 on 6 matching bases. The V end was cut by 2 bases, the J end by 5 bases, with 18 bases between. CDR1 is MNHEY, CDR2 SVGAGI, per germline. CDR3 length: 16 residues. The CDR3 loop reads CASSYAAGALGTEAFF. Written as DNA, the CDR3 is TGTGCCAGCAGTTACGCGGCAGGGGCGCTGGGAACTGAAGCTTTCTTT.

This chain connects TRBV12-3 or TRBV12-4 to TRBJ2-5; a weak D match, TRBD2 (5 bases). Trimming removed 1 base from V and 4 bases from J, with 16 bases in between. The CDR3 contains 16 residues. CDR3 sequence (DNA): TGTGCCAGCAGTTTAGGTGAAGGATTGGAGGCAGAGACCCAGTACTTC. Encoded protein: CASSLGEGLEAETQYF.

This clonotype qualifies as medium-sized. This chain uses TRBV6-4 with TRBJ2-3; 11 nucleotides align to TRBD2. With V trimmed by 3 bases and J by 1 base, 0 bases remained unmatched. Germline CDR1 reads MRHNA; CDR2 reads SNTAGT. This CDR3 has 15 amino acids. CDR3 nucleotide sequence: TGTGCCAGCAGTGAGACTAGCGGGGGCACAGATACGCAGTATTTT. This gives the protein CASSETSGGTDTQYF.

Many counts were recorded for this clonotype. CDR3 protein: CASSSGSGNEQFF. The CDR3 DNA sequence: TGTGCCAGCAGCTCTGGGTCGGGGAATGAGCAGTTCTTC. The rearrangement joins TRBV7-9 to TRBJ2-1; D might be TRBD2 (5 bases). V was clipped by 4 bases and J by 7 bases, with 11 bases between them. Germline CDR1 and CDR2: SEHNR and FQNEAQ (reference sequence). CDR3 length: 13 residues.

The chain employs TRBV7-6 and TRBJ2-2; 7 nucleotides match TRBD2. Germline V gives CDR1 SGHVS, CDR2 FNYEAQ. The CDR3 has 15 residues. The V gene end was trimmed by 3 bases and the J gene end by 1 base; junction bases not matched to a gene: 2. The CDR3, as DNA: TGTGCCAGCAGCTTTCGGGGGGAGAACACCGGGGAGCTGTTTTTT. Translated, it gives CASSFRGENTGELFF.

A few counts support this clonotype. The V call is TRBV7-2, the J call TRBJ2-6; D is unclear. The CDR3 runs 17 residues. Germline CDR1 SGHTA, CDR2 FQGNSA. The germline V and J ends were trimmed by 1 base and 0 bases, with 10 bases remaining between them. CDR3 nucleotides: TGTGCCAGCAGCTTAGTTGGCACGAACTCTGGGGCCAACGTCCTGACTTTC. Translating gives CASSLVGTNSGANVLTF.

The sample holds many counts of this clonotype. The chain uses TRBV7-2 and TRBJ2-5; 10 bases match TRBD1. In germline, CDR1 is SGHTA, CDR2 FQGNSA. V shed 4 bases and J 12 bases; nucleotides not matched to a gene: 11. The CDR3 runs to 14 residues. The CDR3 DNA is TGTGCCAGCAGCTCCACGGGACAGGGGTCGTTTGAGTACTTC. This gives the protein CASSSTGQGSFEYF. The full variable domain, with the rest looked up from reference TRBV7-2 and TRBJ2-5, is GAGVSQSPSNKVTEKGKDVELRCDPISGHTALYWYRQSLGQGLEFLIYFQGNSAPDKSGLPSDRFSAERTGGSVSTLTIQRTQQEDSAVYLCASSSTGQGSFEYFGPGTRLLVL.

This rearrangement joins TRBV9 to TRBJ1-1; 7 positions agree with TRBD1. The CDR3 runs to 15 residues. V was clipped by 3 bases and J by 5 bases; unmatched bases: 10. CDR1 and CDR2 from the germline V gene are SGDLS and YYNGEE. CDR3 region: CASSDPGGERTEAFF. Written as DNA, the CDR3 is TGTGCCAGCAGCGACCCAGGGGGAGAAAGGACTGAAGCTTTCTTT.

This clonotype was counted between two and nine times. This chain connects TRBV7-2 to TRBJ2-7; the D is unclear. The germline V gene has CDR1 SGHTA and CDR2 FQGNSA. V lost 0 bases and J 5 bases, leaving 11 bases between the germline ends. The CDR3 is made up of 14 amino acids. The CDR3 nucleotides are TGTGCCAGCAGCTTAGCGCAGGTCCCCAACGAGCAGTACTTC. This codes for CASSLAQVPNEQYF.

This clonotype was counted a few times. This chain connects TRBV7-9 to TRBJ1-2; D is perhaps TRBD1 (6 bases). Germline CDR1 is SEHNR and CDR2 is FQNEAQ (reference sequence). V was cut by 11 bases and J by 6 bases, with 13 bases left in between. This CDR3 is 11 amino acids long. The CDR3 loop is CAVSGANGYTF. CDR3 DNA sequence: TGTGCCGTTTCGGGGGCCAATGGCTACACCTTC.

The chain carries TRBV5-8 and TRBJ2-7; a weak D match, TRBD2 (5 bases). Germline CDR1 and CDR2: SGHTS and YDEGEE. Trimming stripped 4 bases from V and 4 bases from J, with 12 bases between. This CDR3 has 13 amino acids. Here the CDR3 DNA reads TGTGCCAGCAGCATCAGGCCGGGGTACGAGCAGTACGTC. It specifies CASSIRPGYEQYV.

There are a few counts of this clonotype. The chain links TRBV6-5 to TRBJ2-1; TRBD1 matches 9 bases. Germline CDR1 is MNHEY and CDR2 is SVGAGI. V shed 4 bases, J shed 7 bases, and the junction held 14 bases outside the gene matches. The length of the CDR3 is 17 residues. CDR3 coding DNA: TGTGCCAGCAGTTTCCTACCCGACAGGGGGAATGGGAATGAGCAGTTCTTC. This gives the protein CASSFLPDRGNGNEQFF.

V gene TRBV25-1 combines with J gene TRBJ1-4; 8 bases map to TRBD1. CDR1 is MGHDK and CDR2 is SYGVNS in the germline V gene. CDR3 length: 14 residues. Trimming removed 3 bases from V and 5 bases from J; junction bases left unmatched: 2. The CDR3 coding sequence is TGTGCCAGCAGTGATAGGGACAGGAATGAAAAACTGTTTTTT. Translating gives CASSDRDRNEKLFF.

The chain carries TRBV11-2 and TRBJ1-2, with unresolved D. CDR3 length: 14 residues. Germline V gives CDR1 SGHAT, CDR2 FQNNGV. Trimming left V 0 bases short and J 10 bases short, with 15 bases between. The CDR3 spells CASSLDPRQEFYTF. CDR3 bases: TGTGCCAGCAGCTTAGATCCACGTCAGGAGTTCTACACCTTC.

This clonotype was seen only a few times. V and J are TRBV20-1 and TRBJ2-7, with TRBD2 matching over 7 bases. This CDR3 has 12 amino acids. Germline loops: CDR1 DFQATT, CDR2 SNEGSKA (reference sequence). CDR3 loop: CRTGGLSYEQYF. CDR3 bases: TGCAGAACGGGGGGTCTGTCCTACGAGCAGTACTTC.

This clonotype was detected only a few times. This chain links TRBV5-1 with TRBJ1-6, with no clear D. V lost 4 bases and J 6 bases, leaving 17 bases between the germline ends. Germline CDR1 reads SGHRS; CDR2 reads YFSETQ. CDR3 length: 16 residues. In DNA, the CDR3 is TGCGCCAGCAGCCCGACTGTTACTGGGATTAATTCACCCCTCCACTTT. Its protein is CASSPTVTGINSPLHF.

This chain connects TRBV25-1 to TRBJ1-4; no clear D gene. V lost 5 bases and J lost 0, with 10 bases in between. The CDR3 loop spans 15 amino acids. CDR1 is MGHDK and CDR2 is SYGVNS in the germline V gene. The CDR3 bases are TGTGCCAGCAGTAGCGCGATAGCAACTAATGAAAAACTGTTTTTT. Translating it yields CASSSAIATNEKLFF. Together with reference TRBV25-1 and TRBJ1-4, the CDR3 gives the full variable domain: EADIYQTPRYLVIGTGKKITLECSQTMGHDKMYWYQQDPGMELHLIHYSYGVNSTEKGDLSSESTVSRIRTEHFPLTLESARPSHTSQYLCASSSAIATNEKLFFGSGTQLSVL.

This clonotype was seen once. V usage is TRBV9 and J usage is TRBJ2-3; 10 positions match TRBD1. Germline CDR1 SGDLS, CDR2 YYNGEE. The CDR3 contains 16 residues. Trimming cost V 4 bases and J 3 bases; bases outside gene matches: 8. This CDR3 reads CASSLPGTGVTDTQYF. In DNA form, the CDR3 reads TGTGCCAGCAGCCTTCCCGGGACAGGGGTAACAGATACGCAGTATTTT.

The genes are TRBV5-1 and TRBJ1-1; TRBD1 matches at 8 bases. The CDR3 has 15 residues. Germline V gives CDR1 SGHRS, CDR2 YFSETQ. Trimming removed 5 bases from V and 0 bases from J; junction bases left unmatched: 6. The DNA of the CDR3 is TGCGCCAGCAGTTCTGCAGGGGGCTTGAACACTGAAGCTTTCTTT. It is translated as CASSSAGGLNTEAFF.

The chain joins TRBV3-1 to TRBJ2-5, with TRBD1 matching 8 bases. The CDR3 length is 12 residues. CDR1 and CDR2 from the germline V gene are LGHDT and YNNKEL (reference sequence). After removal of 11 bases from V and 9 bases from J, the junction contained 11 bases not matched to a gene. The DNA of the CDR3 is TGTGCCGCCCGACAGGGGAGGCAATCCCAGTACTTC. Translation gives CAARQGRQSQYF.

This clonotype occurred a few times. The chain links TRBV7-6 to TRBJ2-5; 8 nucleotides align to TRBD2. Trimming at V came to 5 bases and at J to 0 bases, leaving 5 bases not matched to a gene. Germline V lookup: CDR1 SGHVS, CDR2 FNYEAQ. The CDR3 is made up of 15 amino acids. The CDR3 sequence is CASSPRTSNQETQYF. The CDR3 bases are TGTGCCAGCAGCCCGCGGACTAGCAACCAAGAGACCCAGTACTTC.

The chain is built from TRBV5-1 and TRBJ2-1; 11 bases are shared with TRBD2. The germline V gene encodes CDR1 SGHRS and CDR2 YFSETQ. The CDR3 runs to 14 residues. After removal of 1 base from V and 8 bases from J, the junction contained 2 bases not matched to a gene. CDR3 in amino acids: CASSLQTSGDEQFF. The CDR3 bases are TGCGCCAGCAGCTTGCAGACTAGCGGGGATGAGCAGTTCTTC.

This clonotype was observed a few times. The chain is built from TRBV5-1 and TRBJ1-1; a possible D gene is TRBD1 (5 bases). The germline CDR1 and CDR2 sequences are SGHRS and YFSETQ. This CDR3 region has 15 residues. Deletions cut 0 bases from V and 4 bases from J, with 13 bases between. The CDR3 here is CASSLGGVPGTEAFF. CDR3 DNA: TGCGCCAGCAGCTTGGGGGGCGTGCCCGGCACTGAAGCTTTCTTT. The variable domain in full, with the rest retrieved from reference TRBV5-1 and TRBJ1-1, is KAGVTQTPRYLIKTRGQQVTLSCSPISGHRSVSWYQQTPGQGLQFLFEYFSETQRNKGNFPGRFSGRQFSNSRSEMNVSTLELGDSALYLCASSLGGVPGTEAFFGQGTRLTVV.

J is TRBJ2-1 and V is TRBV7-2, with 8 bases matching TRBD2. This CDR3 contains 13 residues. V trimming: 0 bases; J trimming: 14 bases; junction bases outside the gene matches: 6. Germline CDR1 and CDR2: SGHTA and FQGNSA. The CDR3 reads CASSLAMSGGEFF. DNA for the CDR3: TGTGCCAGCAGCTTAGCCATGTCGGGAGGGGAGTTCTTC.